The present T cell receptor (beta chain) was sequenced within a study of PD-1 blockade in mismatch repair-deficient tumors. A few pembrolizumab responders had their TCRs sequenced. V was shortened by 0 bases and J by 2 bases, with 7 bases between the two germline ends. This CDR3 region has 14 residues. Germline lookup yields CDR1 MNHEY and CDR2 SVGAGI. As regards this clone: Other DNA sequences within the sample encode an identical CDR3.

The repertoire was sequenced with immunoSEQ multiplex PCR; TCRdb's copy has only in-frame clones and lacks some. The sample contains around 37,000 clones, roughly 83% of which appear only once. The source of this sequence is an adult with mismatch repair-deficient cancer. The chain has TRBV6-5 and TRBJ1-1; the D is unclear. The sample here was PBMCs, taken less than 40 weeks after starting pembrolizumab. CDR3 protein: CASSYSEGNTEAFF. In nucleotides, the CDR3 is TGTGCCAGCAGTTACTCGGAGGGCAACACTGAAGCTTTCTTT.